This T cell receptor beta chain came from a study of Graves' ophthalmopathy and Graves' hyperthyroidism. This clonotype was counted at least ten times. This CDR3 has 14 amino acids. Losses at the gene ends were 3 bases for V and 0 bases for J; bases not matched to a gene: 0. In germline, CDR1 is SGHRS, CDR2 YFSETQ. Exclusion covered patients with other autoimmune diseases or uncontrolled infections (as well as pregnancy or lactation). Amplified material comprised TCR beta CDR3 regions derived from RNA transcripts. First-round RT-PCR with HTBI primers preceded a second-round multiplex PCR. Each CDR3 protein is one row after TCRdb ran MiXCR on the multiplex PCR reads. The data contain roughly 400,000 distinct CDR3 sequences, 15% of them singletons.

The sequencing input was peripheral blood. This TCR was recovered from a woman aged 18-30 years with stable Graves' hyperthyroidism. V and J are TRBV5-1 and TRBJ1-1, with 9 nucleotides matching TRBD1. CDR3: CASSWTGVNTEAFF. CDR3 bases: TGCGCCAGCAGCTGGACAGGGGTGAACACTGAAGCTTTCTTT.